This T cell receptor beta chain appears in the sequencing data of a study of CD8 T cells in Susac syndrome (dated by TCRdb to the late 2010s). Describing the broader study: Whether CD8+ T cell activation and differentiation in Susac syndrome was antigen driven was tested using repertoire sequencing. The clonality of the CD8+ T cell repertoire was compared across approximately twelve healthy donors, roughly 14 Susac syndrome patients and under 17 multiple sclerosis patients.

RNA was extracted with the RNeasy kit and 0.5 to 1 ug was reverse transcribed using random hexamers. The immunoSEQ multiplex PCR assay, covering 54 Vbeta and 13 Jbeta segments, was used to amplify TCR beta CDR3 regions. PCR amplification bias was corrected by using a synthetic template baseline for primer optimization and computational correction. The authors' analysis ran thus. Reads were assigned to V, D and J genes according to IMGT and analyzed in immunoSEQ Analyzer, with only productive sequences retained. To calculate clonality, Shannon entropy was normalized by log2 of the number of productive unique sequences and then subtracted from one. For each patient and control, public and private clones were evaluated among the 100 most prevalent clones. Clones were defined as Susac-specific if absent from the healthy and MS cohorts, from 1052 published viral clones and from other ImmuneACCESS disease sequences. TCRdb applied fastp at Q25 and MiXCR to the public reads, then kept only in-frame beta chains. CDR3 protein duplicates are merged, each entry listing the most common genes and DNA. Here the V and J calls rest on TCRdb's processing, not on the authors' analysis. A total of approximately 100,000 distinct CDR3 sequences appear in this sample, about nine tenths of them only once. The top ten clones comprise around 0.12% of the sample.

Peripheral blood CD8+ and CD4+ T cells from healthy donors, Susac syndrome patients and multiple sclerosis patients were profiled by high-throughput TCR beta sequencing. Healthy donors were included as age- and sex-matched controls. CD8+ TEMRA cells were enriched by FACS, while bulk CD8+ and CD4+ T cells were purified by magnetic negative isolation. Blood was collected in EDTA tubes and processed within 24 hours, with PBMCs isolated through density gradient centrifugation. PBMCs intended for TCR sequencing were frozen in liquid nitrogen and were later thawed in a 37 degrees C water bath. The sorted or isolated CD4+, CD8+ and CD8+ TEMRA cells had a purity of 90% or higher. What the authors observed across the whole study: The number of individuals in the TCR sequencing and HLA analysis was recognized as being relatively small.

The CDR3 has 13 amino acids, counting the end cysteine and phenylalanine. Only the CDR3 part of the read is kept: 39 bases, read in frame from the first base. V was cut back by 5 bases and J by 4 bases, leaving a gap of 9 bases between them. With respect to this clonotype: Its antigen remains undetermined. No clone much larger than this one lies a single base away; base qualities are absent.

The sample taken for sequencing was CD8+ T cells from PBMCs. The receptor chain draws on TRBV12-3 or TRBV12-4 and TRBJ2-1; the D gene cannot be resolved reliably. This TCR came from a human donor in good health. At the DNA level, the sequence is TGTGCCAGCAGTGCAGACTTATACAATGAGCAGTTCTTC. It is translated as CASSADLYNEQFF.